This record covers a single T cell receptor (beta chain). The antigen remains unidentified. This CDR3 comprises 14 residues. The V end lost 3 bases, the J end lost 3 bases, and 10 bases lay between the germline ends. Germline-derived CDR1 and CDR2 are MNHEY and SMNVEV (reference sequence). Unstimulated Tregs (CD4+CD25+CD127-) and CD4+CD25- non-Tregs were sorted from PBMCs. The data originate from a study of Tregs in tolerant kidney transplant recipients. Turning to the study itself: Mixed chimerism was transient after nonmyeloablative marrow transplants from related graft donors. Study-wide points: Some patients' samples used different primers over time, so nucleotide sequences weren't comparable. Tolerant patients' donor-specific Tregs expanded beyond overall Tregs, suggesting antigen-driven growth.

Using immunoSEQ multiplex PCR, the repertoire was profiled, and TCRdb retains in-frame clones only, with some absent. The data show roughly 66,000 clones, more than 90% seen once. The sample consisted of CD8+ T cells from blood, taken before the transplant. The genes are TRBV27 and TRBJ2-3; weak D call: TRBD2 (5 bases). This clonotype originated in a human donor who received a combined kidney and bone marrow transplant. The CDR3 loop reads CASSLVGATDTQYF. In DNA form, the CDR3 reads TGTGCCAGCAGTTTGGTGGGAGCAACAGATACGCAGTATTTT.